These 20 T cell receptor beta chains share one sample of origin, sequenced in a study of cytomegalovirus exposure and HLA in healthy donors. The PCR contained 60 Vbeta and 13 Jbeta primers. Clones were read by immunoSEQ multiplex PCR, and TCRdb kept only the in-frame ones, dropping some. The table records roughly 160,000 clones, 60% to 80% of them present only once. Sequencing used PBMCs. The receptors were sampled from a man between 18 and 35 years old in good health and CMV-seropositive.

The V call is TRBV2, the J call TRBJ1-5; D unresolved. Germline V lookup: CDR1 SNHLY, CDR2 FYNNEI. The CDR3 is 14 amino acids. The V end lost 1 base, the J end lost 8 bases, and 12 bases lay between the germline ends. The CDR3 DNA reads as TGTGCCAGCAGTGAAGGTCCGCTTCTAGAGCCCCAGCATTTT. This sequence encodes CASSEGPLLEPQHF. Filled out from reference TRBV2 and TRBJ1-5, the complete variable domain reads EPEVTQTPSHQVTQMGQEVILRCVPISNHLYFYWYRQILGQKVEFLVSFYNNEISEKSEIFDDQFSVERPDGSNFTLKIRSTKLEDSAMYFCASSEGPLLEPQHFGDGTRLSIL.

The gene calls are TRBV6-5 and TRBJ2-4, with 7 bases matching TRBD1. The CDR3 runs 15 residues. The germline V gene has CDR1 MNHEY and CDR2 SVGAGI. The V gene end was trimmed by 6 bases and the J gene end by 3 bases; junction bases not matched to a gene: 8. CDR3 sequence: CASSRLRDSKNIQYF. The DNA for the CDR3 is TGTGCCAGCAGCCGCCTCCGGGACAGCAAAAACATTCAGTACTTC.

The chain has TRBV5-5 and TRBJ1-2; 7 nucleotides match TRBD1. With V trimmed by 4 bases and J by 4 bases, 4 bases remained unmatched. Germline V gene data show CDR1 as SGHKS and CDR2 as YYEKEE (reference sequence). The CDR3 has 13 residues. The chain's CDR3 is CASSLQGGYGYTF. The CDR3 coding sequence is TGTGCCAGCAGCCTTCAGGGGGGCTATGGCTACACCTTC.

The chain carries TRBV2 and TRBJ1-5; 7 bases align to TRBD1. The CDR3 spans 14 residues. With V trimmed by 7 bases and J by 3 bases, 6 bases remained unmatched. Germline V gene lookup returns CDR1 SNHLY and CDR2 FYNNEI. This CDR3 is CASKPGQNNQPQHF. The CDR3, as DNA: TGTGCCAGCAAGCCGGGACAGAACAATCAGCCCCAGCATTTT.

CDR3 sequence (DNA): TGTGCCAGCAGTTTTGAAGGCAGGGGGCTTCGACAGCCCCAGCATTTT. Its protein is CASSFEGRGLRQPQHF. The chain has TRBV27 and TRBJ1-5, with 8 bases aligning to TRBD1. J lost 7 bases, V lost 3 bases, and 11 bases had no gene match. Germline V CDR1 and CDR2: MNHEY, SMNVEV (reference sequence). The CDR3 covers 16 residues.

This chain connects TRBV7-2 to TRBJ1-5; D is possibly TRBD1 (6 bases). Germline CDR1 is SGHTA and CDR2 is FQGNSA. The V and J ends lost 1 base and 0 bases respectively, with 13 bases between them. The CDR3 is 17 residues long. For the CDR3, the DNA is TGTGCCAGCAGCTTAGATACAGGGAGATATAGCAATCAGCCCCAGCATTTT. Its protein product is CASSLDTGRYSNQPQHF.

This rearrangement joins TRBV7-9 to TRBJ2-4, with TRBD1 identical over 10 bases. Trimming took 5 bases from V and 8 from J; bases not matched to a gene: 3. Per germline, CDR1 SEHNR and CDR2 FQNEAQ (reference sequence). The CDR3 spans 13 residues. DNA for the CDR3: TGTGCCAGCAGCCCGGGGACAGGGGACATTCAGTACTTC. Translated, it gives CASSPGTGDIQYF.

V is TRBV27 and J is TRBJ2-3; 9 bases are a match to TRBD1. J was trimmed by 2 bases and V by 7 bases; bases with no gene match: 4. This CDR3 is 14 amino acids long. Germline V gene sequence: CDR1 MNHEY, CDR2 SMNVEV (reference sequence). CDR3 sequence reads: CASNRGPNTDTQYF. The CDR3 DNA sequence: TGTGCCAGCAACAGGGGGCCCAACACAGATACGCAGTATTTT.

This chain links TRBV27 with TRBJ1-6; the D is unclear. The CDR3 totals 16 residues. CDR1 and CDR2 (germline): MNHEY, SMNVEV (reference sequence). V was trimmed by 4 bases and J by 7 bases, leaving 17 bases between them. CDR3 nucleotide sequence: TGTGCCAGCAGTTCGGGAATAAGAGGCACCAATTCACCCCTCCACTTT. Protein sequence: CASSSGIRGTNSPLHF.

The chain couples TRBV10-2 to TRBJ1-5, with 9 bases aligning to TRBD1. From germline, CDR1 is WSHSY and CDR2 SAAADI. The CDR3 is 14 amino acids. The V segment lost 9 bases and the J segment 1 base; nucleotides outside the gene matches: 4. CDR3 protein: CASLQGASNQPQHF. CDR3 nucleotide sequence: TGCGCCAGTTTACAGGGGGCAAGCAATCAGCCCCAGCATTTT.

This clone was seen only once. The chain employs TRBV14 and TRBJ2-7; TRBD2 aligns across 10 bases. The germline V gene has CDR1 SGHDN and CDR2 FVKESK. V dropped 0 bases and J dropped 4; count of bases not matched to a gene: 6. This CDR3 has 16 amino acids. CDR3 sequence: CASSQDGLAGVYEQYF. CDR3 sequence (DNA): TGTGCCAGCAGCCAAGATGGGCTAGCGGGAGTTTACGAGCAGTACTTC.

This clone was counted only a few times. The chain carries TRBV6-5 and TRBJ1-5, with D possibly matching TRBD1 (6 bases). Germline CDR1 is MNHEY and CDR2 is SVGAGI. The CDR3 is 14 amino acids. V was shortened by 6 bases and J by 4 bases, with 13 bases between the two germline ends. The CDR3 loop reads CASSRGRVNQPQHF. The CDR3 bases are TGTGCCAGCAGCAGGGGACGAGTGAATCAGCCCCAGCATTTT.

The rearrangement joins TRBV11-3 to TRBJ2-2; D might be TRBD1 (6 bases). Trimming stripped 5 bases from V and 1 base from J, with 14 bases between. CDR3 length: 16 residues. Germline CDR1 SGHNT, CDR2 YENEEA. The CDR3, as DNA: TGTGCCAGCAGCGCCCTCAGGGGTCGGAACACCGGGGAGCTGTTTTTT. It encodes CASSALRGRNTGELFF.

This clone was seen a single time. The rearrangement links TRBV11-1 to TRBJ2-4; D might be TRBD1 (6 bases). V shed 2 bases and J shed 3 bases, with 11 bases lying between them. This CDR3 is 15 amino acids long. Germline CDR1 SGHAT, CDR2 FQDESV (reference sequence). In DNA form, the CDR3 reads TGTGCCAGCAGCTTACGAGGGGGAAGCAAAAACATTCAGTACTTC. Translated, it gives CASSLRGGSKNIQYF.

The rearrangement uses TRBV11-2 and TRBJ2-1; D may be TRBD1 (6 bases). The V gene lost 5 bases and the J gene lost 1 base, with 15 bases spanning the gap. Germline V gene sequence: CDR1 SGHAT, CDR2 FQNNGV. This CDR3 comprises 16 residues. This CDR3 reads CASSPFYDRSYNEQFF. CDR3 nucleotides: TGTGCCAGCAGCCCCTTTTACGACAGGTCCTACAATGAGCAGTTCTTC.

V usage is TRBV18 and J usage is TRBJ1-1; 9 nucleotides agree with TRBD1. Per germline, CDR1 KGHSH and CDR2 LQKENI. The CDR3 is 14 residues long. V shed 6 bases and J 7 bases; nucleotides not matched to a gene: 9. CDR3 in amino acids: CASSPRTGGFEAFF. The CDR3 region has the DNA TGTGCCAGCTCGCCTCGTACAGGGGGCTTTGAAGCTTTCTTT.

The chain carries TRBV6-5 and TRBJ1-2; 8 bases fit TRBD1. The CDR3 consists of 15 residues. Germline trimming cut 6 bases from V and 4 bases from J; bases unmatched to any gene: 10. Germline V gives CDR1 MNHEY, CDR2 SVGAGI. CDR3 DNA sequence: TGTGCCAGCAGCCAAGGACAGGGCTATGGCTATGGCTACACCTTC. Encoded protein: CASSQGQGYGYGYTF.

The chain recombines TRBV5-1 with TRBJ2-1; TRBD2 matches 10 bases. The J segment lost 4 bases and the V segment lost 4 bases, leaving 5 bases of the junction unmatched. This CDR3 is built from 15 residues. CDR1 is SGHRS and CDR2 is YFSETQ in the germline V gene. The CDR3 nucleotides read TGCGCCAGCAGCGGGGGACTAGCGTCGTACAATGAGCAGTTCTTC. Translating it yields CASSGGLASYNEQFF.

The CDR3 DNA sequence: TGTGCCAGCAGCCGTGACGGGGGAAACACCATATATTTT. Its translation: CASSRDGGNTIYF. V and J are TRBV7-8 and TRBJ1-3, with D uncertain. CDR1 and CDR2 from the germline V gene are SGHVS and FQNEAQ. V was cut by 5 bases and J by 4 bases, with 9 bases left in between. This CDR3 spans 13 amino acids.

The chain links TRBV7-2 to TRBJ2-4, with 9 bases fitting TRBD2. CDR3 size: 15 residues. The germline CDR1 and CDR2 sequences are SGHTA and FQGNSA. V trimming: 0 bases; J trimming: 7 bases; junction bases outside the gene matches: 4. The CDR3, as DNA: TGTGCCAGCAGCTTAGCGGGCGGGGGGGAGAACATTCAGTACTTC. It is translated as CASSLAGGGENIQYF.